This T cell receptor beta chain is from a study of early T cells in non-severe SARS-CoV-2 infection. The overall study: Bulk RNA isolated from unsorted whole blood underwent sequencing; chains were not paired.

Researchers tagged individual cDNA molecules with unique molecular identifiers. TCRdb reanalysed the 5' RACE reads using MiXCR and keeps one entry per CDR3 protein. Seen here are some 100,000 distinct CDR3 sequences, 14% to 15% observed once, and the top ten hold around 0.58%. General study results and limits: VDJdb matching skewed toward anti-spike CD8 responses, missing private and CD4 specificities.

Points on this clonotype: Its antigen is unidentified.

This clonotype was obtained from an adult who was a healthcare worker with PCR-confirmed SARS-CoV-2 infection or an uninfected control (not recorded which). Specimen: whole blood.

The CDR3 spells CASGAETSTDTQYF. In DNA form, the CDR3 reads TGTGCCAGCGGCGCTGAAACTAGCACAGATACGCAGTATTTT. J is TRBJ2-3 and V is TRBV7-6; no clear D. CDR1 and CDR2 from the germline V gene are SGHVS and FNYEAQ. With 8 bases removed from V and 0 bases from J, the gap between germline ends came to 12 bases. The CDR3 sequence is 14 residues long.